This TCR beta chain originates from a study of cytomegalovirus exposure and HLA in healthy donors. The data were produced by immunoSEQ multiplex PCR, yet TCRdb's version contains in-frame clones alone and is incomplete. The table has some 150,000 clones, about 90% seen once. The CDR3 extends over 13 amino acids. V lost 11 bases and J lost 0, with 13 bases in between. The germline V gene has CDR1 MNHEY and CDR2 SMNVEV (reference sequence). The sequencing sample was made of PBMCs. The receptor comes from a young woman in good health and CMV-seropositive. This chain connects TRBV27 to TRBJ1-2; D ambiguous. The CDR3, as DNA: TGTGCCTCAGCGGTGGCATCTAACTATGGCTACACCTTC. Translating it yields CASAVASNYGYTF.